The 9 T cell receptor beta chains listed next were all sequenced from one sample in a study of OX40 agonist ivuxolimab in advanced cancers. Sequencing used immunoSEQ multiplex PCR; TCRdb keeps in-frame clones, though not all of them. The sample shows fewer than 30,000 clones, 73% of them seen only once. The input for sequencing was CD4+ or CD8+ T cells sorted from blood, taken in a trial of the OX40 agonist ivuxolimab. These TCRs come from an adult with an advanced solid tumor such as melanoma, head and neck, liver or kidney cancer.

This rearrangement joins TRBV7-6 to TRBJ2-7, with D tentatively TRBD1 or TRBD2 (5 bases each). Germline CDR1 and CDR2: SGHVS and FNYEAQ. The CDR3 contains 15 residues. The V and J ends lost 3 bases and 3 bases respectively, with 15 bases between them. The CDR3 sequence is CASSFSGTGVYEQYF. CDR3 nucleotide sequence: TGTGCCAGCAGCTTCTCCGGGACCGGAGTCTACGAGCAGTACTTC.

This chain uses TRBV20-1 with TRBJ2-1, with D unclear. Between the trimmed V and J ends, which lost 1 base and 10 bases, there was a span of 8 bases. Germline values: CDR1 DFQATT, CDR2 SNEGSKA (reference sequence). The CDR3 contains 11 residues. The CDR3 bases are TGCAGTGCTAGAGTCGTCAGAGAGCAGTTCTTC. Amino acids: CSARVVREQFF.

This rearrangement joins TRBV7-9 to TRBJ1-4, with D unclear. V was shortened by 1 base and J by 8 bases, with 5 bases between the two germline ends. CDR3 length equals 12 residues. In germline, CDR1 is SEHNR, CDR2 FQNEAQ (reference sequence). This CDR3 reads CASSLDPEKLFF. Written as DNA, the CDR3 is TGTGCCAGCAGCTTAGATCCCGAAAAACTGTTTTTT.

V usage is TRBV7-3 and J usage is TRBJ2-3; 8 bases line up with TRBD2. From germline, CDR1 is SGHTA and CDR2 FQGTGA. Trimming at V came to 5 bases and at J to 0 bases, leaving 4 bases not matched to a gene. CDR3 size: 15 residues. In DNA form, the CDR3 reads TGTGCCAGCAGCGTACTAGCGGTTAGCACAGATACGCAGTATTTT. Its translation: CASSVLAVSTDTQYF.

This clone was picked up one time. The rearrangement links TRBV7-6 to TRBJ2-7, with D uncertain. Trimming pared 1 base from V and 2 bases from J, leaving 6 bases between. CDR1 SGHVS and CDR2 FNYEAQ come from the germline V gene. The CDR3 is 13 residues long. This CDR3 is CASSLGRPYEQYF. As DNA, the CDR3 is TGTGCCAGCAGCTTAGGACGGCCCTACGAGCAGTACTTC.

J is TRBJ2-3 and V is TRBV7-8, with D maybe TRBD2 (7 bases). The V end was cut by 0 bases, the J end by 5 bases, with 18 bases between. CDR1 SGHVS and CDR2 FQNEAQ come from the germline V gene. This CDR3 spans 17 amino acids. CDR3 DNA: TGTGCCAGCAGCTTAGCTGTGGTGGGGGGGCGTATAGATACGCAGTATTTT. Its translation: CASSLAVVGGRIDTQYF.

This rearrangement joins TRBV19 to TRBJ1-2; possible D gene TRBD1, 5 bases. V lost 5 bases and J 4 bases, leaving 11 bases between the germline ends. Germline V gene sequence: CDR1 LNHDA, CDR2 SQIVND (reference sequence). CDR3 length: 13 amino acids. The CDR3 bases are TGTGCCAGTAGTCAGGGTCAGGTCTATGGCTACACCTTC. Translation gives CASSQGQVYGYTF. The whole variable domain, remainder taken from reference TRBV19 and TRBJ1-2, is DGGITQSPKYLFRKEGQNVTLSCEQNLNHDAMYWYRQDPGQGLRLIYYSQIVNDFQKGDIAEGYSVSREKKESFPLTVTSAQKNPTAFYLCASSQGQVYGYTFGSGTRLTVV.

The chain combines TRBV10-3 with TRBJ1-2; TRBD1 might be the D (6 bases). In germline, CDR1 is ENHRY, CDR2 SYGVKD. CDR3 length equals 17 residues. The V and J ends lost 3 bases and 2 bases respectively, with 19 bases between them. CDR3 residues: CAISELPTGSPNYGYTF. The CDR3 nucleotides are TGTGCCATCAGTGAATTACCTACAGGGAGCCCGAACTATGGCTACACCTTC.

The gene calls are TRBV11-1 and TRBJ1-4; D is possibly TRBD1 (6 bases). Germline V gives CDR1 SGHAT, CDR2 FQDESV (reference sequence). This CDR3 region has 15 residues. The V and J ends lost 5 bases and 8 bases respectively, with 18 bases between them. The CDR3 sequence is CASSPFVGGREKLFF. The DNA for the CDR3 is TGTGCCAGCAGCCCTTTTGTCGGGGGGCGAGAAAAACTGTTTTTT.